This TCR beta chain was profiled in a study of neoadjuvant nivolumab and ipilimumab in lung cancer. Study conclusions and caveats: Only two of four nivolumab-treated tumors gained richness and clonality by surgery.

The assay was immunoSEQ multiplex PCR, and TCRdb's table has in-frame clones only and misses some. The sample has around 30,000 clones, over 80% seen once. Germline V lookup: CDR1 MDHEN, CDR2 SYDVKM. This CDR3 comprises 12 residues. V was trimmed by 6 bases and J by 5 bases, leaving 10 bases between them. Worth noting for this clone: Antigen unknown.

The J gene is TRBJ1-1, the V gene TRBV28; no reliable D call. The source is an adult with non-small cell lung cancer. The specimen was tumor tissue, collected after neoadjuvant nivolumab, alone or with ipilimumab, at or shortly before surgery. CDR3 in amino acids: CASSQGYTEAFF. The CDR3 nucleotides read TGTGCCAGCAGCCAAGGGTATACTGAAGCTTTCTTT.